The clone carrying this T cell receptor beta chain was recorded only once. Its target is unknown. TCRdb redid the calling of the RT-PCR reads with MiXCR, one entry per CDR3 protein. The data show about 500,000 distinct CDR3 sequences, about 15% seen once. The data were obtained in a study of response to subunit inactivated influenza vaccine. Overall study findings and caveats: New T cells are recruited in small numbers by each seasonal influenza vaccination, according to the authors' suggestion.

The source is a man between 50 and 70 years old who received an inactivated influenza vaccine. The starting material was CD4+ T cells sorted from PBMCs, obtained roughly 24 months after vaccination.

The CDR3 nucleotides are TGCAGTGCTAGGGGACAGGGACGCCTCGGGAGTCTCGACGAGCAGTACTTC. It codes for CSARGQGRLGSLDEQYF. This chain links TRBV20-1 with TRBJ2-7; 9 bases map to TRBD1. The CDR3 covers 17 residues. Germline lookup yields CDR1 DFQATT and CDR2 SNEGSKA (reference sequence). V shed 3 bases, J shed 5 bases, and the junction held 17 bases outside the gene matches.